This TCR beta chain came from a study of human T cells and chemical hapten exposure listed by TCRdb under 2021. In the study overall: Libraries were pooled for sequencing, and variation in per-sample TCR yields was attributed mainly to small differences in library volumes within the pool. Peripheral blood TCR repertoire changes were tracked in vivo in alopecia patients during primary and secondary sensitization to the hapten diphenylcyclopropenone (DPC). For every blood RNA sample, sequencing covered both the TCR alpha and TCR beta chains. Overall study outcomes, separate from this receptor: No change with DPC sensitization was found in the number of TCRs above 1 in 1000 frequency, and no evidence of global repertoire structure alterations was found. After repeated subsampling, changes were observed in the strength of the expansion versus patch-test correlation and in the threshold at which the correlation became significant.

The CDR3, from cysteine to phenylalanine, totals 14 residues. Only the CDR3 DNA stays, 42 bases, in frame from base 1. As encoded in the germline V gene, CDR1 is MGHDK while CDR2 is SYGVNS. V drops 7 bases and J drops 1 base, leaving 14 bases in between. Sample time point, as interpreted from the label and publication: healthy volunteer bleed at 6 weeks. Total RNA was isolated from unfractionated whole blood collected in Tempus Blood RNA tubes. Roughly 5 healthy volunteers were used as TCR sequencing controls and were bled at day 0, 2 weeks and 6 weeks. This clonotype was recorded at least ten times. There is no known antigen for this receptor. Per-base qualities were not stored, and no clone one base away is much larger. Library preparation was by RACE. Sequencing instrument: NextSeq 500. During library preparation, unique molecular identifiers were attached to individual cDNA molecules so that TCRs could be counted quantitatively and reproducibly. In the authors' own workflow: A median of about 89,000 TCRs per sample was observed, with a range of 23,224 to 690,600. The Decombinator software suite was used to annotate the V, J and CDR3 of the TCR reads. To make PS versus PT1 abundance plots, every sample was subsampled to the same number of TCRs (28,000). Expanded TCRs were defined as absent before sensitization and observed at least eight times at the 2-week time point. The public reads were reanalyzed by TCRdb: fastp trimming at Q25, MiXCR alignment, in-frame beta chains only. Rows with a matching CDR3 protein are joined into one entry that keeps the most common DNA and genes. The V and J calls here are based on TCRdb, not the publication. Present in this sample are some 65,000 distinct CDR3 sequences, approximately 6.2% of which were seen just once. Roughly 3% of the sample is in the top ten clones.

The clonotype comes from a female donor in good health. Some clones in this sample may be carry-over from other donors' samples. The chain joins TRBV25-1 to TRBJ2-7; perhaps TRBD2 is the D gene, with 7 bases matching. Material for sequencing was whole blood. The CDR3 sequence is CASNPGGISYEQYF. The nucleotide sequence is given as TGTGCCAGCAACCCGGGGGGCATATCCTACGAGCAGTACTTC.